A selection of T cell receptor beta chains follows, all from one sample in a study of spatial heterogeneity in lung cancer. TCRdb analysed the 5' RACE reads with MiXCR anew, one entry per CDR3 protein. The data show just under 1,500 distinct CDR3 sequences, about 7.8% seen once. The material was normal lung tissue next to the tumor, obtained at surgery. Receptors were obtained from a female donor with early-stage non-small cell lung cancer. CDR3s include the opening cysteine and the closing phenylalanine or tryptophan. A D gene is named only where the DNA matches it firmly. Part of the rows lack a size; the others show once, few, many or a class for expanded clones.

abundance	v_gene	j_gene	d_gene	CDR3nt	CDR3aa
many	TRBV19	TRBJ2-5	NA	TGTGCCAGTAGTGTTCGCCTGGGACGACAAGAGACCCAGTACTTC	CASSVRLGRQETQYF
large	TRBV20-1	TRBJ1-6	NA	TGCAGTGCAAAGAGGAGGGACATAGCAAATTCACCCCTCCACTTT	CSAKRRDIANSPLHF
large	TRBV16	TRBJ1-1	NA	TGTGCCAGCAGCCAATCGGAAAACACTGAAGCTTTCTTT	CASSQSENTEAFF
many	TRBV3-1	TRBJ2-2	NA	TGTGCCAGCGCCAATTTCGGGGGAACCGGGGAGCTGTTTTTT	CASANFGGTGELFF
medium-sized	TRBV6-5	TRBJ1-6	NA	TGTGCCAGCAGTTACTCCCGCTCACCCCTCCACTTT	CASSYSRSPLHF
many	TRBV24-1	TRBJ2-3	NA	TGTGCCACCAGTGATTTAGGGTCTAGCCGGGATACGCAGTATTTT	CATSDLGSSRDTQYF
large	TRBV7-8	TRBJ1-1	NA	TGTGCCAGCAGCTTAGACAGGGTTCGAACTGAAGCTTTCTTT	CASSLDRVRTEAFF
large	TRBV20-1	TRBJ1-2	NA	TGCAGTGCTAGAGATCATGGGGACGGCTACACCTTC	CSARDHGDGYTF
NA	TRBV5-1	TRBJ2-7	TRBD1	TGCGCCAGCAGCTTGGACAGGGGGCCTGTCGAGCGGTACTTC	CASSLDRGPVERYF
medium-sized	TRBV29-1	TRBJ2-5	NA	TGCAGCGCCGCACGGGGTGAGGGGCAAGAGACCCAGTACTTC	CSAARGEGQETQYF
medium-sized	TRBV7-2	TRBJ2-1	TRBD2	TGTGCCAGCAGCCGGGGGACTAGCAGGACAAATGAGCAGTTCTTC	CASSRGTSRTNEQFF
medium-sized	TRBV24-1	TRBJ2-1	NA	TGTGCCACCAGTGACACCGGGACCCCCTACAATGAGCAGTTCTTC	CATSDTGTPYNEQFF
medium-sized	TRBV12-3/TRBV12-4	TRBJ2-5	TRBD1	TGTGCCAGCAGCCGACAGGGCGCCCAAGAGACCCAGTACTTC	CASSRQGAQETQYF
medium-sized	TRBV7-8	TRBJ2-1	NA	TGTGCCAGCAGCGAGGGGTCGCTCTCCTTGCGCAATGAGCAGTTCTTC	CASSEGSLSLRNEQFF
NA	TRBV7-2	TRBJ1-2	TRBD1	TGTGCCAGCAGCTCGGCGACAGGGGCGTATGGCTACACCTTC	CASSSATGAYGYTF
medium-sized	TRBV20-1	TRBJ2-5	NA	TGCAGTGCTAGTGGTAGAGGGGTGGGGCAGGAGACCCAGTACTTC	CSASGRGVGQETQYF
many	TRBV10-3	TRBJ2-1	NA	TGTGCCATCAGTGAGTCTGCGGGGGCGACCTACAATGAGCAGTTCTTC	CAISESAGATYNEQFF
many	TRBV7-9	TRBJ1-1	NA	TGTGCCAGCAGCTTAGTGGCAGGGAGCACTGAAGCTTTCTTT	CASSLVAGSTEAFF